These 24 T cell receptor beta chains share one sample of origin, sequenced in a study of shared clonotypes between healthy human individuals. Sequencing was performed with immunoSEQ multiplex PCR; in TCRdb, only in-frame clones are kept and a portion is missing. This table has approximately 2,300,000 clones, 80% to 95% appearing once. Sequencing input: naive CD4+ T cells from PBMCs. The subset was: CD45RA+ positively selected. These receptors were obtained from a man younger than 35 in good health. Some clones in this sample may be carry-over from other donors' samples.

The gene calls are TRBV4-2 and TRBJ1-4, with a tentative D call TRBD1 (6 bases). Trimming removed 4 bases from V and 8 bases from J, with 14 bases in between. This CDR3 contains 14 residues. CDR1 LGHNA and CDR2 YNFKEQ come from the germline V gene. The chain's CDR3 is CASSPLGGNEKLFF. DNA for the CDR3: TGTGCCAGCAGCCCCCTCGGGGGCAACGAAAAACTGTTTTTT.

The genes are TRBV27 and TRBJ1-2; D is possibly TRBD1 (6 bases). The V gene lost 0 bases and the J gene lost 0 bases, with 8 bases spanning the gap. CDR1 is MNHEY, CDR2 SMNVEV, per germline (reference sequence). CDR3 length: 15 amino acids. In DNA, the CDR3 is TGTGCCAGCAGTTTATCGAGGGGGGCTAACTATGGCTACACCTTC. Amino acid sequence: CASSLSRGANYGYTF.

The genes are TRBV19 and TRBJ2-5; D is tentatively TRBD1 or TRBD2 (5 bases each). This CDR3 has 14 residues. Looked up from germline, CDR1 is LNHDA and CDR2 is SQIVND (reference sequence). V was cut by 2 bases and J by 4 bases, with 11 bases left in between. CDR3 sequence reads: CASSIRRGVETQYF. DNA of the CDR3: TGTGCCAGTAGTATAAGGCGAGGGGTAGAGACCCAGTACTTC.

This clone has a single count. This chain uses TRBV30 with TRBJ2-5; no clear D. The CDR3 has 14 residues. Trimming pared 0 bases from V and 0 bases from J, leaving 8 bases between. CDR1 and CDR2 (germline): GTSNPN, SVGIG (reference sequence). CDR3 residues: CAWSVLADQETQYF. The CDR3 DNA reads as TGTGCCTGGAGTGTACTCGCAGACCAAGAGACCCAGTACTTC.

This chain joins TRBV7-9 and TRBJ1-3, with D perhaps matching TRBD1 (6 bases). The CDR3 runs to 17 residues. V gave up 5 bases and J gave up 0 bases, with 17 bases separating them. The germline gives CDR1 SEHNR, CDR2 FQNEAQ (reference sequence). The DNA for the CDR3 is TGTGCCAGCAGCCCGCCAGGACAGTGGAGCTCTGGAAACACCATATATTTT. Translating gives CASSPPGQWSSGNTIYF.

V and J are TRBV7-3 and TRBJ2-2; D might be TRBD2 (6 bases). Germline lookup yields CDR1 SGHTA and CDR2 FQGTGA. Trimming cost V 3 bases and J 1 base, with 9 bases left between them. The CDR3 totals 15 residues. This CDR3 is CASSFNGGNTGELFF. CDR3 coding DNA: TGTGCCAGCAGCTTTAACGGGGGGAACACCGGGGAGCTGTTTTTT. The variable domain in full, completed from reference TRBV7-3 and TRBJ2-2, reads GAGVSQTPSNKVTEKGKYVELRCDPISGHTALYWYRQSLGQGPEFLIYFQGTGAADDSGLPNDRFFAVRPEGSVSTLKIQRTERGDSAVYLCASSFNGGNTGELFFGEGSRLTVL.

The genes are TRBV19 and TRBJ2-3; 7 nucleotides align to TRBD1. CDR1 is LNHDA, CDR2 SQIVND, per germline (reference sequence). The CDR3 runs 14 residues. The trim removed 7 bases at V and 4 bases at J, leaving 8 bases unmatched. As DNA, the CDR3 is TGTGCCAGTAATGACAGGGTGGCCGCAGATACGCAGTATTTT. Amino acid sequence: CASNDRVAADTQYF.

This clone was found a few times. The chain links TRBV4-3 to TRBJ1-5; no firm D call. CDR1 and CDR2 from the germline V gene are LGHNA and YSLEER. V gave up 1 base and J gave up 5 bases, with 6 bases separating them. This CDR3 contains 13 residues. The CDR3 protein is CASSQVLYQPQHF. The CDR3 DNA reads as TGCGCCAGCAGCCAAGTCTTGTATCAGCCCCAGCATTTT.

The chain has TRBV7-9 and TRBJ2-7, with TRBD1 matching over 8 bases. The CDR3 totals 18 residues. The germline V gene encodes CDR1 SEHNR and CDR2 FQNEAQ (reference sequence). J gave up 3 bases and V 0 bases, and 13 bases lay outside the gene matches. The CDR3 spells CASSLALEQGALIYEQYF. The CDR3 coding sequence is TGTGCCAGCAGCTTAGCGTTAGAGCAGGGGGCATTGATCTACGAGCAGTACTTC. Together with reference TRBV7-9 and TRBJ2-7, the CDR3 gives the full variable domain: DTGVSQNPRHKITKRGQNVTFRCDPISEHNRLYWYRQTLGQGPEFLTYFQNEAQLEKSRLLSDRFSAERPKGSFSTLEIQRTEQGDSAMYLCASSLALEQGALIYEQYFGPGTRLTVT.

The rearrangement links TRBV11-2 to TRBJ2-1; D not resolved. V was trimmed by 3 bases and J by 15 bases, leaving 21 bases between them. The length of the CDR3 is 14 residues. CDR1 is SGHAT, CDR2 FQNNGV, per germline. The CDR3 loop reads CASSLVTGSPKLFF. In DNA, the CDR3 is TGTGCCAGCAGCTTGGTAACCGGGTCCCCAAAGCTGTTCTTC.

This clone came up once. The sample holds other DNA sequences that translate to the same CDR3. The rearrangement links TRBV30 to TRBJ1-6; D uncertain. V was pared by 3 bases and J by 0 bases, with 3 bases between. In germline, CDR1 is GTSNPN, CDR2 SVGIG (reference sequence). The CDR3 runs 13 residues. Here the CDR3 DNA reads TGTGCCTGGAGCCCCTCCTATAATTCACCCCTCCACTTT. This sequence encodes CAWSPSYNSPLHF.

The chain carries TRBV4-3 and TRBJ2-5; no reliable D call. This CDR3 comprises 15 residues. The V gene lost 2 bases and the J gene lost 5 bases, with 15 bases spanning the gap. The germline gives CDR1 LGHNA, CDR2 YSLEER. Here the CDR3 DNA reads TGCGCCAGCAGCCAAACGGGCGCTCGAGCGGAGACCCAGTACTTC. Protein sequence: CASSQTGARAETQYF.

This clone was picked up one time. The genes are TRBV9 and TRBJ2-2, with D perhaps TRBD1 (5 bases). V lost 3 bases and J lost 1, with 16 bases in between. This CDR3 has 17 residues. Germline V gene sequence: CDR1 SGDLS, CDR2 YYNGEE. The DNA for the CDR3 is TGTGCCAGCAGCGGCCCTTGGGCAGGGAAGAACACCGGGGAGCTGTTTTTT. Translated: CASSGPWAGKNTGELFF. Combining the CDR3 with reference TRBV9 and TRBJ2-2 gives the whole variable domain DSGVTQTPKHLITATGQRVTLRCSPRSGDLSVYWYQQSLDQGLQFLIQYYNGEERAKGNILERFSAQQFPDLHSELNLSSLELGDSALYFCASSGPWAGKNTGELFFGEGSRLTVL.

As concerns this clone: The junction departs from the called germline gene at one end, perhaps through a read error. The genes are TRBV7-9 and TRBJ2-1; a possible D gene is TRBD1 (5 bases). The CDR3 contains 8 residues. Germline V lookup: CDR1 SEHNR, CDR2 FQNEAQ (reference sequence). The CDR3 DNA is TGTGCCAGCAGCCCCAGGGTCTTC. Translating gives CASSPRVF.

This clone was recorded only once. The V gene is TRBV25-1, the J gene TRBJ1-2; 7 nucleotides align to TRBD1. Germline lookup yields CDR1 MGHDK and CDR2 SYGVNS. The V segment lost 7 bases and the J segment 5 bases; nucleotides outside the gene matches: 7. The CDR3 contains 13 residues. This chain's CDR3 is CASKGTDTYGYTF. CDR3 bases: TGTGCCAGCAAGGGGACAGATACTTATGGCTACACCTTC.

The chain combines TRBV28 with TRBJ2-7; D might be TRBD2 (5 bases). From germline, CDR1 is MDHEN and CDR2 SYDVKM. The ends were cut back, 3 bases at V and 3 bases at J, with 18 bases in the middle. The CDR3 is 16 amino acids. The CDR3 protein is CASSLYSVGEFYEQYF. The CDR3 DNA follows: TGTGCCAGCAGTTTGTACTCAGTTGGGGAGTTCTACGAGCAGTACTTC.

This chain connects TRBV5-6 to TRBJ2-3; 8 positions agree with TRBD1. Germline values: CDR1 SGHDT, CDR2 YYEEEE. The CDR3 runs to 15 residues. J was trimmed by 2 bases and V by 4 bases; bases with no gene match: 6. CDR3 residues: CASSVGQGYTDTQYF. CDR3 nucleotides: TGTGCCAGCAGCGTCGGACAGGGCTACACAGATACGCAGTATTTT.

This clone was observed once. The chain joins TRBV4-1 to TRBJ2-4; 8 bases are shared with TRBD1. The CDR3 loop spans 18 amino acids. The V gene's germline CDR1 is MGHRA and CDR2 YSYEKL. V lost 4 bases to trimming and J lost 0 bases; unmatched junction nucleotides: 11. This CDR3 is CASSPRQGPSLAKNIQYF. In DNA form, the CDR3 reads TGCGCCAGCAGCCCTAGACAGGGGCCCTCTTTAGCCAAAAACATTCAGTACTTC.

With respect to this clone: A junction boundary mismatches the germline segment, possibly from a read error. The sample has other DNA sequences that encode this CDR3 too. This chain uses TRBV18 with TRBJ1-1; D is uncertain. CDR1 and CDR2 from the germline V gene are KGHSH and LQKENI. This CDR3 has 13 residues. The CDR3 is CASSPRLNTEAFF. CDR3 DNA: TGTGCCAGCTCCCCACGCCTAAACACTGAAGCTTTCTTT.

The chain recombines TRBV30 with TRBJ1-3; no clear D. V was clipped by 0 bases and J by 0 bases, with 9 bases between them. The CDR3 is made up of 15 amino acids. Germline V gene sequence: CDR1 GTSNPN, CDR2 SVGIG (reference sequence). In nucleotides, the CDR3 is TGTGCCTGGAGTGTACCCCGAAGCTCTGGAAACACCATATATTTT. It codes for CAWSVPRSSGNTIYF.

The chain recombines TRBV20-1 with TRBJ2-1; TRBD2 matches at 9 bases. The CDR3 loop spans 11 amino acids. The V gene's germline CDR1 is DFQATT and CDR2 SNEGSKA (reference sequence). In DNA, the CDR3 is TGCAGCTCTAGCGGGAAGGCTGAGCAGTTCTTC. Amino acid sequence: CSSSGKAEQFF.

This chain links TRBV27 with TRBJ2-7, with D perhaps TRBD2 (5 bases). The V gene lost 7 bases and the J gene lost 2 bases, with 18 bases spanning the gap. Germline assignment: CDR1 MNHEY and CDR2 SMNVEV (reference sequence). This CDR3 comprises 15 residues. The CDR3 DNA reads as TGTGCCAGCAAAGGACTTTTTTCTGGAGCCTACGAGCAGTACTTC. Its translation is CASKGLFSGAYEQYF.

The rearrangement uses TRBV11-3 and TRBJ1-3; the D gene is possibly TRBD1 (6 bases). Germline lookup yields CDR1 SGHNT and CDR2 YENEEA. Trimming took 5 bases from V and 1 from J, leaving 12 bases between them. The CDR3 runs 15 residues. CDR3 sequence reads: CASSRGGRSGNTIYF. CDR3 bases: TGTGCCAGCAGCCGCGGGGGGCGATCTGGAAACACCATATATTTT.

This sequence joins TRBV5-1 and TRBJ1-1, with 7 bases lining up with TRBD1. The CDR3 spans 15 residues. V shed 0 bases and J 4 bases; nucleotides not matched to a gene: 6. In germline, CDR1 is SGHRS, CDR2 YFSETQ. Here the CDR3 reads CASSLVPGGTTEAFF. The CDR3 DNA reads as TGCGCCAGCAGCTTGGTGCCAGGGGGGACCACTGAAGCTTTCTTT. Full variable domain (outside the CDR3, taken from reference TRBV5-1 and TRBJ1-1): KAGVTQTPRYLIKTRGQQVTLSCSPISGHRSVSWYQQTPGQGLQFLFEYFSETQRNKGNFPGRFSGRQFSNSRSEMNVSTLELGDSALYLCASSLVPGGTTEAFFGQGTRLTVV.